These 27 T cell receptor beta chains share one sample of origin, sequenced in a study of blood T cell repertoires in COVID-19. TCRdb's copy holds only in-frame clones and misses some; the assay was immunoSEQ multiplex PCR. There are approximately 310,000 clones in the sample; roughly 84% occur only once, and 1% lies in the top ten. The specimen was peripheral blood. Every receptor here comes from a man aged 45 to 65 with active or convalescent COVID-19.

This clone was counted a single time. This CDR3 is also generated by other DNA sequences in the sample. V usage is TRBV5-1 and J usage is TRBJ2-1; D is unclear. The germline gives CDR1 SGHRS, CDR2 YFSETQ. V was clipped by 0 bases and J by 0 bases, with 7 bases between them. The length of the CDR3 is 15 residues. The CDR3 DNA sequence: TGCGCCAGCAGCTTGGCGTCTAGCTCCTACAATGAGCAGTTCTTC. It translates to CASSLASSSYNEQFF.

V gene TRBV28 combines with J gene TRBJ1-6; D is unresolved. The CDR3 has 14 amino acids. Germline CDR1 MDHEN, CDR2 SYDVKM. Trimming removed 4 bases from V and 7 bases from J, with 11 bases in between. CDR3 sequence (DNA): TGTGCCAGCAGTTCAAACTCGGGGAATTCACCCCTCCACTTT. As protein: CASSSNSGNSPLHF.

V is TRBV19 and J is TRBJ1-5, with D uncertain. Germline CDR1 and CDR2: LNHDA and SQIVND (reference sequence). The V gene lost 1 base and the J gene lost 0 bases, with 16 bases spanning the gap. The CDR3 is 18 amino acids. The CDR3 sequence is CASSIGLRGKDSNQPQHF. CDR3 coding DNA: TGTGCCAGTAGTATAGGGTTGCGGGGAAAAGATAGCAATCAGCCCCAGCATTTT.

This chain joins TRBV5-5 and TRBJ2-7; 11 nucleotides match TRBD2. Germline-derived CDR1 and CDR2 are SGHKS and YYEKEE (reference sequence). V was clipped by 5 bases and J by 1 base; unmatched bases: 5. This CDR3 has 15 residues. CDR3 region: CASSPLAGGSYEQYF. CDR3 nucleotides: TGTGCCAGCAGTCCTCTAGCGGGGGGTTCCTACGAGCAGTACTTC.

This clone was found once. The chain combines TRBV2 with TRBJ1-5; no reliable D call. The length of the CDR3 is 14 residues. Trimming cost V 3 bases and J 6 bases, with 12 bases left between them. The germline V gene encodes CDR1 SNHLY and CDR2 FYNNEI. CDR3 loop: CASSDWAGSQPQHF. The DNA of the CDR3 is TGTGCCAGCAGTGATTGGGCAGGTAGTCAGCCCCAGCATTTT.

This clone was detected only once. This sequence joins TRBV7-2 and TRBJ2-7; TRBD1 matches 9 bases. The CDR3 totals 17 residues. The germline V gene has CDR1 SGHTA and CDR2 FQGNSA. J was trimmed by 6 bases and V by 1 base; bases with no gene match: 13. The CDR3 nucleotides are TGTGCCAGCAGCTTAGGCGGGTGGACGGGACAGGGTGGCGAGCAGTACTTC. Its translation: CASSLGGWTGQGGEQYF.

The CDR3 loop reads CASSPGQGAFYEQYF. The CDR3 DNA reads as TGTGCCAGCAGCCCTGGACAGGGGGCGTTCTACGAGCAGTACTTC. J is TRBJ2-7 and V is TRBV14, with 11 bases identical to TRBD1. Trimming removed 4 bases from V and 3 bases from J; junction bases left unmatched: 5. The CDR3 totals 15 residues. Per the germline V gene, CDR1 is SGHDN and CDR2 is FVKESK.

The V call is TRBV21-1, the J call TRBJ1-1; the DNA was not compared with TRBD1, the D call given in the table. TRBV21-1 is annotated as a pseudogene. The CDR3 is 16 amino acids. Here the CDR3 DNA reads TGTGCCAGCAGCTATCTTAACAGCTTGGGGAACACTGAAGCTTTCTTT. It is translated as CASSYLNSLGNTEAFF.

The chain employs TRBV28 and TRBJ1-4; TRBD1 matches at 9 bases. CDR1 is MDHEN and CDR2 is SYDVKM in the germline V gene. The CDR3 totals 16 residues. J lost 7 bases, V lost 5 bases, and 11 bases had no gene match. CDR3 DNA sequence: TGTGCCAGCAGTGAGTCGGGACAGGGATTGCGTGAAAAACTGTTTTTT. Its protein is CASSESGQGLREKLFF. The full variable domain, its missing parts supplied by reference TRBV28 and TRBJ1-4, is DVKVTQSSRYLVKRTGEKVFLECVQDMDHENMFWYRQDPGLGLRLIYFSYDVKMKEKGDIPEGYSVSREKKERFSLILESASTNQTSMYLCASSESGQGLREKLFFGSGTQLSVL.

Comment on this clone: This sample includes further DNA sequences coding for the same CDR3. J is TRBJ1-4 and V is TRBV30; D unclear. The CDR3 is 12 amino acids. V was shortened by 0 bases and J by 8 bases, with 7 bases between the two germline ends. Germline CDR1 reads GTSNPN; CDR2 reads SVGIG (reference sequence). The CDR3 sequence is CAWSVLREKLFF. CDR3 DNA: TGTGCCTGGAGTGTACTAAGGGAAAAACTGTTTTTT.

This clone was seen a handful of times. The CDR3, as DNA: TGTGCCAGCTCACCGCTCGGACAGGGCGGGGAGACCCAGTACTTC. It encodes CASSPLGQGGETQYF. The chain recombines TRBV18 with TRBJ2-5; TRBD1 matches 8 bases. The CDR3 contains 15 residues. The ends lost 3 bases at V and 5 bases at J; junction bases unmatched: 8. Germline V gene lookup returns CDR1 KGHSH and CDR2 LQKENI.

This rearrangement joins TRBV7-3 to TRBJ2-2, with D perhaps matching TRBD1 (5 bases). V gave up 7 bases and J gave up 1 base, with 10 bases separating them. This CDR3 spans 14 amino acids. CDR1 is SGHTA and CDR2 is FQGTGA in the germline V gene. CDR3 coding DNA: TGTGCCAGCACCGCAGGGCGGAACACCGGGGAGCTGTTTTTT. This codes for CASTAGRNTGELFF.

This clone was seen only once. This chain uses TRBV19 with TRBJ2-2; D is possibly TRBD1 (6 bases). This CDR3 is 15 amino acids long. V lost 3 bases to trimming and J lost 4 bases, with 12 bases between them. Germline values: CDR1 LNHDA, CDR2 SQIVND (reference sequence). CDR3 loop: CASSMSLGGTGELFF. In DNA form, the CDR3 reads TGTGCCAGTAGTATGAGTTTAGGGGGCACCGGGGAGCTGTTTTTT. The full variable domain, with the rest looked up from reference TRBV19 and TRBJ2-2, is DGGITQSPKYLFRKEGQNVTLSCEQNLNHDAMYWYRQDPGQGLRLIYYSQIVNDFQKGDIAEGYSVSREKKESFPLTVTSAQKNPTAFYLCASSMSLGGTGELFFGEGSRLTVL.

This chain links TRBV5-1 with TRBJ2-7; 13 nucleotides match TRBD2. There are 15 residues in the CDR3. Germline CDR1 and CDR2: SGHRS and YFSETQ. V lost 2 bases to trimming and J lost 7 bases; unmatched junction nucleotides: 6. The CDR3 nucleotides are TGCGCCAGCAGCTTACTAGCGGGAGGGGAGAATGAGCAGTACTTC. Translating it yields CASSLLAGGENEQYF.

This sequence joins TRBV5-4 and TRBJ2-1; maybe TRBD2 (6 bases). The CDR3 sequence is 14 residues long. The V gene lost 0 bases and the J gene lost 12 bases, with 16 bases spanning the gap. Germline CDR1 and CDR2: SGHNT and YYREEE (reference sequence). The DNA for the CDR3 is TGTGCCAGCAGCTTGGGGGGACTCTACTTTTGGCAGTTCTTC. Its translation: CASSLGGLYFWQFF.

This clone has a handful of counts. The gene calls are TRBV2 and TRBJ1-1; D might be TRBD1 (5 bases). From germline, CDR1 is SNHLY and CDR2 FYNNEI. The CDR3 contains 12 residues. Trimming stripped 3 bases from V and 11 bases from J, with 13 bases between. This CDR3 reads CASSERSGYAFF. For the CDR3, the DNA is TGTGCCAGCAGTGAGAGGTCAGGGTATGCTTTCTTT.

The chain carries TRBV28 and TRBJ1-1, with D possibly TRBD1 on 6 matching bases. Between the trimmed V and J ends, which lost 5 bases and 4 bases, there was a span of 11 bases. The length of the CDR3 is 13 residues. Germline V gene data show CDR1 as MDHEN and CDR2 as SYDVKM. In DNA form, the CDR3 reads TGTGCCAGCAGTCCAGGGGATTCCACTGAAGCTTTCTTT. This translates into CASSPGDSTEAFF.

The rearrangement links TRBV5-6 to TRBJ2-5; 10 bases agree with TRBD2. Germline values: CDR1 SGHDT, CDR2 YYEEEE. V dropped 4 bases and J dropped 0; count of bases not matched to a gene: 12. The CDR3 is 18 amino acids. The CDR3 region has the DNA TGTGCCAGCAGCCTATTCTTAGCGGGGGGCGGGTACCAAGAGACCCAGTACTTC. Protein sequence: CASSLFLAGGGYQETQYF.

This chain links TRBV6-5 with TRBJ1-2, with a weak D call TRBD1 (6 bases). The germline V and J ends were trimmed by 0 bases and 5 bases, with 13 bases remaining between them. The CDR3 is made up of 15 amino acids. Germline assignment: CDR1 MNHEY and CDR2 SVGAGI. The CDR3 spells CASSYSTGQIYGYTF. In DNA, the CDR3 is TGTGCCAGCAGTTACTCTACGGGACAAATATATGGCTACACCTTC.

This clone was seen more than once but under ten times. V and J are TRBV7-9 and TRBJ2-5; TRBD1 might be the D (6 bases). The germline V gene has CDR1 SEHNR and CDR2 FQNEAQ (reference sequence). The CDR3 contains 14 residues. Trimming took off 6 bases at V and 5 bases at J, with 16 bases between the two ends. The CDR3 bases are TGTGCCAGCAGGACGGACAGTCAGGTCGAGACCCAGTACTTC. Protein product: CASRTDSQVETQYF.

The V gene is TRBV19, the J gene TRBJ1-5; D is uncertain. The CDR3 length is 15 residues. The ends were cut back, 5 bases at V and 0 bases at J, with 11 bases in the middle. Germline V lookup: CDR1 LNHDA, CDR2 SQIVND (reference sequence). This CDR3 reads CASSFSLYSNQPQHF. The CDR3 bases are TGTGCCAGTAGTTTTAGTCTTTATAGCAATCAGCCCCAGCATTTT.

This chain connects TRBV24-1 to TRBJ2-5; 8 positions agree with TRBD1. Germline V gene data show CDR1 as KGHDR and CDR2 as SFDVKD. V trimming: 3 bases; J trimming: 5 bases; junction bases outside the gene matches: 7. CDR3 length: 15 amino acids. The CDR3 nucleotides are TGTGCCACCAGTGATCCAAACAGGGGGGCGGAGACCCAGTACTTC. Its protein is CATSDPNRGAETQYF.

This clone was observed a single time. The CDR3 DNA reads TGTGCCAGTAGTATAGCCCGGAACACTGAAGCTTTCTTT. Protein sequence: CASSIARNTEAFF. The chain uses TRBV19 and TRBJ1-1; the D is unclear. V lost 1 base to trimming and J lost 1 base, with 4 bases between them. Germline V CDR1 and CDR2: LNHDA, SQIVND (reference sequence). The CDR3 contains 13 residues.

V usage is TRBV5-6 and J usage is TRBJ2-7; TRBD2 matches at 10 bases. This CDR3 has 16 amino acids. Germline V gene sequence: CDR1 SGHDT, CDR2 YYEEEE. The V gene end was trimmed by 2 bases and the J gene end by 3 bases; junction bases not matched to a gene: 8. The CDR3 DNA follows: TGTGCCAGCAGCTTAGGGGACACTAGCGGGAACTACGAGCAGTACTTC. As protein: CASSLGDTSGNYEQYF.

This rearrangement joins TRBV5-1 to TRBJ2-2, with D unclear. The length of the CDR3 is 13 residues. CDR1 and CDR2 (germline): SGHRS, YFSETQ. The germline V and J ends were trimmed by 7 bases and 4 bases, with 11 bases remaining between them. The CDR3 loop reads CASYVSGTGELFF. CDR3 nucleotides: TGCGCCAGCTATGTTTCGGGCACCGGGGAGCTGTTTTTT.

This chain connects TRBV6-2 or TRBV6-3 to TRBJ1-5; 9 bases agree with TRBD1. V dropped 0 bases and J dropped 5; count of bases not matched to a gene: 5. Per germline, CDR1 MNHEY and CDR2 SVGEGT. CDR3 length equals 16 residues. In nucleotides, the CDR3 is TGTGCCAGCAGTTACTCCCGGACAGGGGAGGATCAGCCCCAGCATTTT. Encoded protein: CASSYSRTGEDQPQHF.

J is TRBJ2-7 and V is TRBV6-5; the D is unclear. The CDR3 length is 15 residues. Germline V gene data show CDR1 as MNHEY and CDR2 as SVGAGI. V lost 0 bases and J lost 3, with 12 bases in between. CDR3 sequence: CASSYSRHLGYEQYF. The CDR3 DNA is TGTGCCAGCAGTTACTCCCGACATTTAGGCTACGAGCAGTACTTC.